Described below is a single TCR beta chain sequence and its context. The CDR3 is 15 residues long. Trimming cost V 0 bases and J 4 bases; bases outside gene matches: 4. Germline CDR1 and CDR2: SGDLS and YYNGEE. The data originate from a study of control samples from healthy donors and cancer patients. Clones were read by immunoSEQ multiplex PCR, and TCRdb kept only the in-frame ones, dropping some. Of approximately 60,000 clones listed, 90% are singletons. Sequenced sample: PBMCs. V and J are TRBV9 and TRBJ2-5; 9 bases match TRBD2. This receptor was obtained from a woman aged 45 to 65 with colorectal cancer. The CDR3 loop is CASSVGPSGTETQYF. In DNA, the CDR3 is TGTGCCAGCAGCGTAGGCCCTAGCGGGACAGAGACCCAGTACTTC.